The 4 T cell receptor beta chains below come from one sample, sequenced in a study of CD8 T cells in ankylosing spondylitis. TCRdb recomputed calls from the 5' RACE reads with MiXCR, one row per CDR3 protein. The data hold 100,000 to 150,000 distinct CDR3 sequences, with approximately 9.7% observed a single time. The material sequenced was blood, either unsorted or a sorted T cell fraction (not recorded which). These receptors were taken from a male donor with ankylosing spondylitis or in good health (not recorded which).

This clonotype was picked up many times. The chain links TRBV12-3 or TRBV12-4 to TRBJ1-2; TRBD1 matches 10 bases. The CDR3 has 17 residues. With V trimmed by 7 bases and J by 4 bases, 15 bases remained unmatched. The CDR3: CASTPSGTGERGYGYTF. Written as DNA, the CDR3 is TGTGCCAGCACCCCCTCCGGGACAGGGGAACGAGGCTATGGCTACACCTTC.

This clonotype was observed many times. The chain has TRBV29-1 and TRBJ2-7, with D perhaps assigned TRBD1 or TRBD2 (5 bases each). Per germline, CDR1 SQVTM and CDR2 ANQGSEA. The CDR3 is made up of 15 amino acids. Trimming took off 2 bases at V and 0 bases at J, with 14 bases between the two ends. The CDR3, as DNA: TGCAGCGTTGAATCGGGACGGAGGAGCTCCTACGAGCAGTACTTC. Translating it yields CSVESGRRSSYEQYF.

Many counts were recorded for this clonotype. This CDR3 is CASRKDRGPWQPQHF. The CDR3, as DNA: TGTGCCAGCAGGAAGGACAGGGGGCCTTGGCAGCCCCAGCATTTT. The chain links TRBV7-2 to TRBJ1-5; 11 bases agree with TRBD1. This CDR3 is 15 amino acids long. V was clipped by 6 bases and J by 7 bases; unmatched bases: 8. Germline assignment: CDR1 SGHTA and CDR2 FQGNSA.

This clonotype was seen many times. CDR3: CSADGQGARRNTGELFF. The DNA for the CDR3 is TGCAGTGCGGACGGACAGGGGGCGAGACGGAACACCGGGGAGCTGTTTTTT. The J gene is TRBJ2-2, the V gene TRBV20-1, with TRBD1 matching 11 bases. This CDR3 is 17 amino acids long. Germline V lookup: CDR1 DFQATT, CDR2 SNEGSKA (reference sequence). The J segment lost 1 base and the V segment lost 6 bases, leaving 10 bases of the junction unmatched.